A selection of T cell receptor beta chains follows, all from one sample in a study of early T cells in non-severe SARS-CoV-2 infection. MiXCR was run by TCRdb on the 5' RACE reads, yielding one entry per CDR3 protein. The sample shows 55,000 to 75,000 distinct CDR3 sequences, 10% of them seen only once. Sequenced material: whole blood, taken at baseline. The receptors were sampled from an adult who was a healthcare worker with PCR-confirmed SARS-CoV-2 infection or an uninfected control (not recorded which). CDR3s include the opening cysteine and the closing phenylalanine or tryptophan. The D gene is left open where the match is weak. Rows give clone size only sometimes, using once, few, many, or a class for an expanded clone.

d_call	clone_size	v_call	j_call	cdr3_nt	cdr3_aa
.	few	TRBV7-2	TRBJ1-2	TGTGCCAGCAGCCCAAACCCGACGGAAAACTATGGCTACACCTTC	CASSPNPTENYGYTF
TRBD1	many	TRBV20-1	TRBJ1-6	TGCAGTGCTCGGGGCGGGACAGGGGTTTCACCCCTCCACTTT	CSARGGTGVSPLHF
.	.	TRBV6-2/TRBV6-3	TRBJ2-7	TGTGCCAGCAGACTGAAGACGTTCTTCGACGAGCAGTACTTC	CASRLKTFFDEQYF
.	many	TRBV29-1	TRBJ2-3	TGCAGCGTTGAATCTAGCAGCACCCCAGATACGCAGTATTTT	CSVESSSTPDTQYF
.	.	TRBV13	TRBJ2-7	TGTGCCAGCAGCTTAATTGGAGGGGACTCCTACGAGCAGTACTTC	CASSLIGGDSYEQYF
TRBD2	many	TRBV27	TRBJ2-7	TGTGCCAGCAGTCCCCTAGCGGCCTCCTACGAGCAGTACTTC	CASSPLAASYEQYF
TRBD1	many	TRBV18	TRBJ2-2	TGTGCCAGCTCACTCCGGACAGGGCCGATCCGGGAGCTGTTTTTT	CASSLRTGPIRELFF
.	.	TRBV20-1	TRBJ2-2	TGCAGTGCTAGCTACTTAGGACAAACGAACACCGGGGAGCTGTTTTTT	CSASYLGQTNTGELFF
.	many	TRBV20-1	TRBJ2-7	TGCAGTGCTAGAGACATGCAACAGGTTGCCTACGAGCAGTACTTC	CSARDMQQVAYEQYF
.	.	TRBV24-1	TRBJ2-2	TGTGCCACCAGTGATGCCCGAGGGGGACATGGTATCGGGGAGCTGTTTTTT	CATSDARGGHGIGELFF
.	many	TRBV7-9	TRBJ1-4	TGTGCCAGCAGCCTCAATGGCCATGGCCATAATGAAAAACTGTTTTTT	CASSLNGHGHNEKLFF
.	many	TRBV7-3	TRBJ2-7	TGTGCCAGCAGCTCAGCTCCTTTTCGTGCGCAGTACTTC	CASSSAPFRAQYF
.	many	TRBV7-6	TRBJ2-1	TGTGCCAGCAGCTTAGTGGCTCGGGGTAGGGAGAATGAGCAGTTCTTC	CASSLVARGRENEQFF
TRBD1	many	TRBV29-1	TRBJ2-1	TGCAGCGTTGCTAGGACAGGGGGACACAATGAGCAGTTCTTC	CSVARTGGHNEQFF
TRBD1	many	TRBV6-6	TRBJ1-1	TGTGCCAGCAGGACTCCGGGACAGGGGGCTTCGGCTGAAGCTTTCTTT	CASRTPGQGASAEAFF
.	few	TRBV27	TRBJ2-7	TGTGCCAGCAGCTTAGGACTATTGAGGGACGGCTACGAGCAGTACTTC	CASSLGLLRDGYEQYF
.	many	TRBV29-1	TRBJ2-5	TGCAGCGTTGACAGGGCCTGGGGAGAGACCCAGTACTTC	CSVDRAWGETQYF